A single T cell receptor (beta chain) is shown here with its context. Its antigen is unidentified. PCR primers comprised 60 Vbeta and 13 Jbeta primers. Assay: immunoSEQ multiplex PCR; the TCRdb copy retains only in-frame clones and omits some. The sample lists 75,000 to 90,000 clones; 74% were seen once. The CDR3 consists of 16 residues. With 4 bases removed from V and 1 base from J, the gap between germline ends came to 14 bases. Germline loops: CDR1 SGHVS, CDR2 FQNEAQ. The data derive from a study of cytomegalovirus exposure and HLA in healthy donors. Whole-study results and caveats: Specificity of a few CMV-associated chains for CMV antigens was verified in vitro. TCR beta chain V- and J-gene trimming was linked, in a later analysis, to a missense variant in DCLRE1C.

The TCR was taken from a man between 25 and 39 years old in good health and CMV-seropositive. This chain connects TRBV7-8 to TRBJ2-1, with a weak D call TRBD1 (7 bases). The material sequenced was PBMCs. In nucleotides, the CDR3 is TGTGCCAGCAGCTCACAGGGGACTTCTTCCTACAATGAGCAGTTCTTC. Residues: CASSSQGTSSYNEQFF. Together with reference TRBV7-8 and TRBJ2-1, the CDR3 gives the full variable domain: GAGVSQSPRYKVAKRGQDVALRCDPISGHVSLFWYQQALGQGPEFLTYFQNEAQLDKSGLPSDRFFAERPEGSVSTLKIQRTQQEDSAVYLCASSSQGTSSYNEQFFGPGTRLTVL.